This entry lists 32 T cell receptor beta chains sequenced from one sample in a study of T-cell reconstitution after alpha-beta-depleted transplantation in children (dated by TCRdb to about 2016). Receptors were amplified or captured by PCR. TCRdb shows the sequencer as Illumina HiSeq 2500. Molecular barcoding was employed in the preparation of TCR libraries, with unique molecular identifiers being used to normalize TCRbeta repertoire quantification. Using fastp trimming at Q25 and MiXCR clonotype assembly, TCRdb reanalyzed the public sequencing data and kept in-frame beta chains. For every CDR3 protein sequence, its rows merge into one entry that carries the most common genes and DNA. In all, the sample holds hundreds of thousands of distinct CDR3 sequences, and 13% of those were seen once. The ten largest clones take up 2.2% of the sample. Taken with the paper, the label for treatment or condition translates to: allogeneic hematopoietic cell transplantation with graft depleted of TCRalphabeta T cells and CD19 B cells.

The source was PBMCs, mostly from graft donor cells, collected 360 days after TCRalphabeta/CD19-depleted stem cell transplant. The receptors were gathered from a male patient under 18 who had a stem cell transplant for acute myeloid leukemia, so the T cells may come from the graft donor.

This clonotype has at least ten counts. The chain uses TRBV20-1 and TRBJ2-1; D not certain. The V end was cut by 1 base, the J end by 0 bases, with 7 bases between. The CDR3 length is 14 residues. Per germline, CDR1 DFQATT and CDR2 SNEGSKA (reference sequence). The CDR3 nucleotides read TGCAGTGCTAGAGGACGGAGCTCCTACAATGAGCAGTTCTTC. It yields the protein CSARGRSSYNEQFF.

This clonotype was seen ten or more times. This chain uses TRBV20-1 with TRBJ2-5; D is unclear. Germline CDR1 DFQATT, CDR2 SNEGSKA (reference sequence). The CDR3 is 13 amino acids. V was pared by 2 bases and J by 5 bases, with 12 bases between. The CDR3 coding sequence is TGCAGTGCTAGAAACGGGCCCGGGGAGACCCAGTACTTC. Amino acid sequence: CSARNGPGETQYF.

The rearrangement joins TRBV3-1 to TRBJ2-1, with 12 bases that match TRBD2. CDR1 and CDR2 from the germline V gene are LGHDT and YNNKEL (reference sequence). The CDR3 loop spans 16 amino acids. After removal of 0 bases from V and 14 bases from J, the junction contained 11 bases not matched to a gene. CDR3 protein: CASSQEYGLAGSLEFF. Here the CDR3 DNA reads TGTGCCAGCAGCCAAGAATACGGACTAGCGGGGAGTTTGGAGTTCTTC.

This clonotype came up many times. This chain links TRBV29-1 with TRBJ2-7; a possible D gene is TRBD2 (7 bases). V lost 7 bases, J lost 2 bases, and 21 bases lay in between. CDR3 length: 15 amino acids. The germline V gene encodes CDR1 SQVTM and CDR2 ANQGSEA. The CDR3 loop is CSAGRGERGTYEQYF. CDR3 DNA: TGCAGCGCCGGTAGGGGGGAGCGGGGTACCTACGAGCAGTACTTC.

This chain joins TRBV7-2 and TRBJ1-1; a weak D match, TRBD1 (6 bases). This CDR3 has 14 residues. Between the trimmed V and J ends, which lost 3 bases and 3 bases, there was a span of 11 bases. Per germline, CDR1 SGHTA and CDR2 FQGNSA. CDR3 residues: CASSLRGAHTEAFF. The CDR3 DNA reads as TGTGCCAGCAGCTTGAGGGGGGCGCACACTGAAGCTTTCTTT.

This clonotype was seen a few times. The chain combines TRBV6-1 with TRBJ2-7; 9 nucleotides match TRBD1. The ends lost 2 bases at V and 3 bases at J; junction bases unmatched: 8. CDR1 and CDR2 from the germline V gene are MNHNS and SASEGT. The CDR3 spans 16 residues. The CDR3: CASSEIGQGNLYEQYF. The CDR3, as DNA: TGTGCCAGCAGTGAAATCGGACAGGGGAATCTCTACGAGCAGTACTTC.

Only a few counts were recorded for this clonotype. The V and J genes are TRBV10-3 and TRBJ2-5; possibly TRBD1 for D (7 bases). Germline V gene lookup returns CDR1 ENHRY and CDR2 SYGVKD. The length of the CDR3 is 13 residues. V dropped 10 bases and J dropped 3 bases, with 15 bases sitting between them. Here the CDR3 DNA reads TGTGCCACCAGGGGGGCCGTTGAAGAGACCCAGTACTTC. As protein: CATRGAVEETQYF.

On this clonotype itself: At one end the junction does not follow the germline gene, possibly because of a read error. The chain uses TRBV15 and TRBJ2-1; 8 positions match TRBD2. Germline assignment: CDR1 LNHNV and CDR2 YYDKDF (reference sequence). The CDR3 is 15 amino acids. The CDR3 nucleotides are TGTGCCACCCGCAGAGTACGGGAGGGCCTGGATGAGCAGTTCTTC. This translates into CATRRVREGLDEQFF.

This clonotype was observed a handful of times. This chain joins TRBV6-1 and TRBJ2-5; 8 bases line up with TRBD1. The CDR3 is 14 residues long. Germline CDR1 and CDR2: MNHNS and SASEGT. V shed 5 bases and J 1 base; nucleotides not matched to a gene: 3. In DNA form, the CDR3 reads TGTGCCAGCAGTCCACAGGGGGTCCAAGAGACCCAGTACTTC. As protein: CASSPQGVQETQYF.

This clonotype occurred a few times. The CDR3 here is CASSVGGVTNEQFF. For the CDR3, the DNA is TGTGCCAGCAGCGTCGGGGGAGTAACGAATGAGCAGTTCTTC. The chain uses TRBV9 and TRBJ2-1; D perhaps matches TRBD2 (6 bases). V was pared by 2 bases and J by 7 bases, with 13 bases between. Germline V gene sequence: CDR1 SGDLS, CDR2 YYNGEE. The CDR3 is made up of 14 amino acids. Together with reference TRBV9 and TRBJ2-1, the CDR3 gives the full variable domain: DSGVTQTPKHLITATGQRVTLRCSPRSGDLSVYWYQQSLDQGLQFLIQYYNGEERAKGNILERFSAQQFPDLHSELNLSSLELGDSALYFCASSVGGVTNEQFFGPGTRLTVL.

This clonotype was detected a few times. The J gene is TRBJ2-7, the V gene TRBV11-2; maybe TRBD1 (6 bases). V lost 0 bases and J lost 2, with 11 bases in between. Germline CDR1 is SGHAT and CDR2 is FQNNGV. The CDR3 contains 15 residues. CDR3 loop: CASSLEVTGTYEQYF. The CDR3 DNA is TGTGCCAGCAGCTTAGAGGTGACAGGCACCTACGAGCAGTACTTC.

This clonotype was observed a few times. This sequence joins TRBV23-1 and TRBJ2-1; D is unresolved. TRBV23-1 is an ORF for which the function is uncertain. This CDR3 has 11 residues. V lost 6 bases to trimming and J lost 5 bases, with 5 bases between them. The CDR3 is CASRTHNEQFF. The CDR3 DNA reads TGCGCCAGCAGGACACACAATGAGCAGTTCTTC.

This clonotype was observed at least ten times. DNA for the CDR3: TGCAGTGCTAGAATCGTAGTAGCGGGACCCACAGATACGCAGTATTTT. Translating gives CSARIVVAGPTDTQYF. The chain is built from TRBV20-1 and TRBJ2-3; 8 bases match TRBD2. This CDR3 is 16 amino acids long. Trimming took 2 bases from V and 2 from J; bases not matched to a gene: 9. CDR1 and CDR2 (germline): DFQATT, SNEGSKA (reference sequence).

The V gene is TRBV4-1, the J gene TRBJ1-2, with a weak D call TRBD1 (6 bases). The CDR3 totals 17 residues. Germline CDR1 and CDR2: MGHRA and YSYEKL. V lost 4 bases and J lost 3, with 21 bases in between. The CDR3: CASSLQGYGVRDYGYTF. The CDR3 DNA is TGCGCCAGCAGCCTACAGGGATATGGTGTTAGAGACTATGGCTACACCTTC.

J is TRBJ1-1 and V is TRBV25-1; TRBD1 is a possible D gene (6 bases). The germline CDR1 and CDR2 sequences are MGHDK and SYGVNS. V dropped 2 bases and J dropped 1 base, with 14 bases sitting between them. This CDR3 spans 16 amino acids. Here the CDR3 DNA reads TGTGCCAGCAGTGAACAGGGGCGAGGTTGGAACACTGAAGCTTTCTTT. Protein: CASSEQGRGWNTEAFF.

This clonotype was seen a handful of times. The CDR3, as DNA: TGTGCCACCAGCTTCCGGGGCCAGAGCTCCTACAATGAGCAGTTCTTC. Its protein is CATSFRGQSSYNEQFF. The genes are TRBV15 and TRBJ2-1, with D perhaps TRBD1 or TRBD2 (5 bases each). The CDR3 has 16 residues. The V gene's germline CDR1 is LNHNV and CDR2 YYDKDF (reference sequence). V shed 5 bases and J shed 0 bases, with 14 bases lying between them.

This clonotype was detected only a few times. The rearrangement links TRBV12-3 or TRBV12-4 to TRBJ2-1, with D perhaps matching TRBD2 (6 bases). CDR3 length: 17 amino acids. The V and J ends lost 3 bases and 6 bases respectively, with 21 bases between them. CDR3 nucleotide sequence: TGTGCCAGCAGTTTCAAAAATTGGGCCCTGGGGGGCAATGAGCAGTTCTTC. It codes for CASSFKNWALGGNEQFF.

The chain links TRBV28 to TRBJ2-3; 9 bases agree with TRBD1. Germline-derived CDR1 and CDR2 are MDHEN and SYDVKM. This CDR3 region has 18 residues. Unmatched junction bases numbered 10, after V lost 1 base and J lost 2 bases. This CDR3 is CASSLSLGDRVDTDTQYF. The CDR3 nucleotides are TGTGCCAGCAGTTTATCCCTTGGGGACAGGGTAGACACAGATACGCAGTATTTT.

In its sample, this clonotype was seen once. The chain carries TRBV11-3 and TRBJ2-5; D unresolved. Germline-derived CDR1 and CDR2 are SGHNT and YENEEA. V was clipped by 5 bases and J by 1 base, with 8 bases between them. The CDR3 sequence is 13 residues long. The CDR3 spells CASSPNPQETQYF. Written as DNA, the CDR3 is TGTGCCAGCAGCCCCAATCCCCAAGAGACCCAGTACTTC. Combining the CDR3 with reference TRBV11-3 and TRBJ2-5 gives the whole variable domain EAGVVQSPRYKIIEKKQPVAFWCNPISGHNTLYWYLQNLGQGPELLIRYENEEAVDDSQLPKDRFSAERLKGVDSTLKIQPAELGDSAVYLCASSPNPQETQYFGPGTRLLVL.

This clonotype was seen more than once but under ten times. The chain carries TRBV29-1 and TRBJ2-2; D call uncertain. The CDR3 is made up of 15 amino acids. The ends were cut back, 4 bases at V and 5 bases at J, with 17 bases in the middle. Germline V gene lookup returns CDR1 SQVTM and CDR2 ANQGSEA. CDR3 coding DNA: TGCAGCGTTGTACCTCAGCAACTCGGGACCGGGGAGCTGTTTTTT. This encodes CSVVPQQLGTGELFF.

This clonotype was counted many times. CDR3: CSARAVQAIGGTEAFF. The DNA for the CDR3 is TGCAGTGCTAGAGCGGTTCAGGCGATAGGAGGCACTGAAGCTTTCTTT. J is TRBJ1-1 and V is TRBV20-1, with D unresolved. The CDR3 contains 16 residues. Trimming removed 1 base from V and 4 bases from J, with 19 bases in between. CDR1 is DFQATT and CDR2 is SNEGSKA in the germline V gene (reference sequence).

There are many counts of this clonotype. The rearrangement joins TRBV9 to TRBJ2-1; 9 bases agree with TRBD2. The CDR3 covers 15 residues. V dropped 0 bases and J dropped 8; count of bases not matched to a gene: 6. The germline CDR1 and CDR2 sequences are SGDLS and YYNGEE. The DNA for the CDR3 is TGTGCCAGCAGCGTAGGCCGGACTAGCGAAGATGAGCAGTTCTTC. Amino acids: CASSVGRTSEDEQFF.

This clonotype was seen more than once but under ten times. V gene TRBV15 combines with J gene TRBJ2-2, with 7 nucleotides matching TRBD2. CDR3 length equals 14 residues. Germline CDR1 LNHNV, CDR2 YYDKDF (reference sequence). V dropped 5 bases and J dropped 4; count of bases not matched to a gene: 4. CDR3 sequence (DNA): TGTGCCACCAGCTGGGACTATACCACCGGGGAGCTGTTTTTT. Its protein product is CATSWDYTTGELFF.

The gene calls are TRBV9 and TRBJ2-5; 7 positions match TRBD2. Germline V gene data show CDR1 as SGDLS and CDR2 as YYNGEE. V gave up 0 bases and J gave up 4 bases; unmatched junction bases: 3. The CDR3 is 14 amino acids. DNA for the CDR3: TGTGCCAGCAGCGTAGCTACGGGAGGAGAGACCCAGTACTTC. Protein product: CASSVATGGETQYF.

The chain combines TRBV7-2 with TRBJ2-3; tentative D call: TRBD2 (6 bases). V was trimmed by 5 bases and J by 2 bases, leaving 14 bases between them. This CDR3 contains 15 residues. Per the germline V gene, CDR1 is SGHTA and CDR2 is FQGNSA. DNA of the CDR3: TGTGCCAGCAGCCCCGGGACTCCCTTCACAGATACGCAGTATTTT. It encodes CASSPGTPFTDTQYF.

This clonotype was observed a few times. This chain joins TRBV7-3 and TRBJ2-1; D not certain. This CDR3 is 13 amino acids long. V lost 3 bases and J 2 bases, leaving 5 bases between the germline ends. Germline V gives CDR1 SGHTA, CDR2 FQGTGA. The DNA for the CDR3 is TGTGCCAGCAGCTTGGAGACCTACAATGAGCAGTTCTTC. It codes for CASSLETYNEQFF.

This clonotype has more than one count but fewer than ten. This sequence joins TRBV20-1 and TRBJ1-4, with TRBD1 matching over 11 bases. CDR3 length equals 14 residues. The germline CDR1 and CDR2 sequences are DFQATT and SNEGSKA (reference sequence). V trimming: 4 bases; J trimming: 8 bases; junction bases outside the gene matches: 6. For the CDR3, the DNA is TGCAGTGCTACCGGGACAGGGGGTGGGGAAAAACTGTTTTTT. It translates to CSATGTGGGEKLFF.

This clonotype turned up a few times. This rearrangement joins TRBV7-9 to TRBJ2-7, with TRBD1 matching 8 bases. CDR1 is SEHNR and CDR2 is FQNEAQ in the germline V gene (reference sequence). V shed 4 bases, J shed 2 bases, and the junction held 7 bases outside the gene matches. The CDR3 sequence is 15 residues long. DNA of the CDR3: TGTGCCAGCAGCTCGTCCGACAGGGGTCCCTACGAGCAGTACTTC. Translating gives CASSSSDRGPYEQYF.

This clonotype occurred a few times. The chain employs TRBV7-9 and TRBJ1-1; D gene unclear. Germline V lookup: CDR1 SEHNR, CDR2 FQNEAQ (reference sequence). The V end was cut by 1 base, the J end by 3 bases, with 9 bases between. The CDR3 covers 14 residues. Written as DNA, the CDR3 is TGTGCCAGCAGCTTAGATGGCGGTGACACTGAAGCTTTCTTT. Its translation is CASSLDGGDTEAFF.

The chain carries TRBV11-2 and TRBJ2-3; tentatively, D is TRBD1 (6 bases). CDR1 is SGHAT and CDR2 is FQNNGV in the germline V gene. This CDR3 has 15 residues. V shed 1 base and J shed 3 bases, with 11 bases lying between them. This chain's CDR3 is CASSLVDRTTDTQYF. The CDR3, as DNA: TGTGCCAGCAGCTTAGTAGACAGGACTACAGATACGCAGTATTTT.

This clonotype was found a few times. The rearrangement joins TRBV10-3 to TRBJ2-1; 9 nucleotides line up with TRBD2. The germline CDR1 and CDR2 sequences are ENHRY and SYGVKD. The CDR3 is 17 residues long. The trim removed 6 bases at V and 0 bases at J, leaving 9 bases unmatched. In nucleotides, the CDR3 is TGTGCCATCAGCATTAGCGGGAGTCCCAGCTCCTACAATGAGCAGTTCTTC. This codes for CAISISGSPSSYNEQFF.

This clonotype was seen at least ten times. The chain carries TRBV6-2 or TRBV6-3 and TRBJ1-5; a weak D match, TRBD1 (5 bases). Germline loops: CDR1 MNHEY, CDR2 SVGEGT. V lost 6 bases, J lost 1 base, and 16 bases lay in between. The CDR3 runs to 16 residues. This CDR3 is CASRGTAIVSNQPQHF. CDR3 in DNA: TGTGCCAGCAGGGGGACGGCCATAGTGAGCAATCAGCCCCAGCATTTT.